These 15 T cell receptor beta chains came from one sample sequenced in a study of graft-versus-host responses after intestinal transplantation. Method: immunoSEQ multiplex PCR; TCRdb's copy keeps in-frame clones and lacks some. This sample yields 25,000 or so clones, of which around 80% are seen a single time; 0.65% to 0.9% belongs to the top ten. No antigens are known for them. Sequencing used unstimulated CD4+ T cells sorted from spleen or lymph node cells, obtained before intestinal transplant. These receptors originate from a human donor who received an intestinal transplant.

The gene calls are TRBV10-3 and TRBJ2-1, with D perhaps matching TRBD2 (6 bases). V lost 3 bases and J 6 bases, leaving 12 bases between the germline ends. The germline V gene encodes CDR1 ENHRY and CDR2 SYGVKD. CDR3 size: 14 residues. CDR3: CAISERTMVNEQFF. The CDR3 bases are TGTGCCATCAGTGAAAGGACTATGGTCAATGAGCAGTTCTTC.

This chain links TRBV10-1 with TRBJ2-1, with 11 bases matching TRBD2. The V and J ends lost 4 bases and 4 bases, in that order; junction bases with no gene match: 6. The germline V gene encodes CDR1 WNHNN and CDR2 SYGVQD (reference sequence). This CDR3 region has 16 residues. CDR3 DNA sequence: TGCGCCAGCAGTGGGGATAGCGGGAGGGAATACAATGAGCAGTTCTTC. Residues: CASSGDSGREYNEQFF.

V and J are TRBV6-1 and TRBJ1-2; D is unclear. The CDR3 consists of 12 residues. Trimming shortened V by 7 bases and J by 1 base, and 7 bases separated the two germline ends. Per germline, CDR1 MNHNS and CDR2 SASEGT. The CDR3 sequence is CASNGFNYGYTF. As DNA, the CDR3 is TGTGCCAGCAACGGGTTTAACTATGGCTACACCTTC.

The rearrangement links TRBV14 to TRBJ1-2; tentatively, D is TRBD1 (5 bases). Germline V gives CDR1 SGHDN, CDR2 FVKESK. The CDR3 has 15 amino acids. Trimming took off 3 bases at V and 5 bases at J, with 16 bases between the two ends. Written as DNA, the CDR3 is TGTGCCAGCAGCCAGGTGACCCTGGCAGGGTATGGCTACACCTTC. Its translation: CASSQVTLAGYGYTF.

This sequence joins TRBV6-5 and TRBJ1-3; no clear D. V lost 6 bases, J lost 0 bases, and 9 bases lay in between. The length of the CDR3 is 14 residues. From germline, CDR1 is MNHEY and CDR2 SVGAGI. The CDR3 here is CASSEDISGNTIYF. The CDR3 DNA is TGTGCCAGCAGCGAAGACATCTCTGGAAACACCATATATTTT.

The chain couples TRBV30 to TRBJ1-1; D might be TRBD1 (6 bases). The germline V gene has CDR1 GTSNPN and CDR2 SVGIG (reference sequence). The CDR3 covers 14 residues. Trimming stripped 3 bases from V and 3 bases from J, with 14 bases between. The CDR3 loop is CAWSRAGVHTEAFF. The CDR3 DNA reads TGTGCCTGGAGCCGGGCAGGGGTACACACTGAAGCTTTCTTT.

This clone was detected only once. This chain uses TRBV10-1 with TRBJ2-5, with D perhaps matching TRBD2 (5 bases). The J call is uncertain, as TRBJ2-7 better fits the DNA end. CDR1 and CDR2 from the germline V gene are WNHNN and SYGVQD (reference sequence). There are 14 residues in the CDR3. Here the CDR3 DNA reads TGCGCCAGCAGGTTGAGGGCCCGGTGCTACGAGCAGTACTTC. As protein: CASRLRARCYEQYF.

This CDR3 reads CASSLKAWTGLYGYTF. CDR3 coding DNA: TGTGCCAGCAGTTTAAAAGCCTGGACAGGGCTATATGGCTACACCTTC. The chain is built from TRBV27 and TRBJ1-2, with 8 bases aligning to TRBD1. Germline loops: CDR1 MNHEY, CDR2 SMNVEV (reference sequence). J gave up 5 bases and V 2 bases, and 10 bases lay outside the gene matches. The CDR3 extends over 16 amino acids.

The chain is built from TRBV6-5 and TRBJ2-7; weak D call: TRBD2 (6 bases). The CDR3 has 16 residues. The germline V gene has CDR1 MNHEY and CDR2 SVGAGI. Between the trimmed V and J ends, which lost 2 bases and 0 bases, there was a span of 14 bases. Here the CDR3 reads CASSYGVGRSSYEQYF. CDR3 nucleotides: TGTGCCAGCAGTTACGGGGTAGGGAGGAGCTCCTACGAGCAGTACTTC.

This clone has just one count. This sequence joins TRBV2 and TRBJ2-7; perhaps TRBD2 as D (6 bases). From germline, CDR1 is SNHLY and CDR2 FYNNEI. The CDR3 is 15 residues long. V lost 1 base to trimming and J lost 3 bases, with 13 bases between them. For the CDR3, the DNA is TGTGCCAGCAGTGAAGGACTAGTGATGTTCTACGAGCAGTACTTC. Its protein is CASSEGLVMFYEQYF.

The chain carries TRBV6-1 and TRBJ2-5; D not certain. The J call could be wrong; TRBJ2-7 is a better fit for the DNA end. CDR1 MNHNS and CDR2 SASEGT come from the germline V gene. This CDR3 is built from 12 residues. The CDR3 is CASSPDGYEQYF. In DNA form, the CDR3 reads TGTGCCAGCAGTCCTGACGGGTACGAGCAGTACTTC.

V gene TRBV29-1 combines with J gene TRBJ2-7; 12 nucleotides match TRBD1. The CDR3 totals 18 residues. Per the germline V gene, CDR1 is SQVTM and CDR2 is ANQGSEA. The ends lost 0 bases at V and 5 bases at J; junction bases unmatched: 14. The CDR3 loop reads CSVEDRRGAGDRGHEQYF. The CDR3 nucleotides are TGCAGCGTTGAAGATCGCCGTGGCGCGGGGGACAGGGGGCACGAGCAGTACTTC.

V and J are TRBV5-1 and TRBJ1-3; 9 nucleotides line up with TRBD1. CDR1 and CDR2 from the germline V gene are SGHRS and YFSETQ. CDR3 length: 14 residues. After removal of 4 bases from V and 5 bases from J, the junction contained 4 bases not matched to a gene. The CDR3 region is CASSPGQGRNTIYF. The CDR3 DNA reads TGCGCCAGCAGCCCGGGACAGGGACGAAACACCATATATTTT.

This chain uses TRBV28 with TRBJ2-7; 7 bases are a match to TRBD1. The CDR3 sequence is 11 residues long. CDR1 MDHEN and CDR2 SYDVKM come from the germline V gene. V lost 7 bases, J lost 3 bases, and 0 bases stayed unmatched. The CDR3 spells CASTGGYEQYF. DNA of the CDR3: TGTGCCAGCACAGGGGGCTACGAGCAGTACTTC. Based on the CDR3 plus reference TRBV28 and TRBJ2-7, the full variable domain is DVKVTQSSRYLVKRTGEKVFLECVQDMDHENMFWYRQDPGLGLRLIYFSYDVKMKEKGDIPEGYSVSREKKERFSLILESASTNQTSMYLCASTGGYEQYFGPGTRLTVT.

The chain couples TRBV13 to TRBJ2-7, with 8 bases aligning to TRBD2. The germline V gene encodes CDR1 PRHDT and CDR2 FYEKMQ (reference sequence). The ends lost 1 base at V and 7 bases at J; junction bases unmatched: 9. This CDR3 is built from 15 residues. The CDR3 nucleotides are TGTGCCAGCAGCTTAGTTACGGGGGGGCGTCGTGAGCAGTACTTC. It yields the protein CASSLVTGGRREQYF.